These T cell receptor beta chains were read from a single sample in a study of T cell changes during pregnancy in multiple sclerosis. The method was immunoSEQ multiplex PCR; TCRdb's version includes in-frame clones alone and lacks a portion of them. The sample lists some 30,000 clones, roughly nine tenths seen once, with approximately 4.5% in the top ten. This sample comprised CD8+ T cells from peripheral blood mononuclear cells, obtained in the second trimester of pregnancy. All receptors come from a female donor with multiple sclerosis, enrolled in a pregnancy study. Each CDR3 is given with its conserved first and last residue. Each record gives: V gene, J gene, CDR3 length, D gene, clone size, CDR3 DNA, CDR3 protein. The D gene is left open where the match is weak. Clone size is not always given. Where it is, it says once, few, many or a class for expanded clones.

TRBV27	TRBJ2-7	17	.	.	TGTGCCAGCAGTTACGGCCCGGGAATGGGGGCTTCCTACGAGCAGTACTTC	CASSYGPGMGASYEQYF
TRBV4-1	TRBJ2-1	16	TRBD2	.	TGCGCCAGCAGCCAAGGAGGACGGGGGGGGATGAATGAGCAGTTCTTC	CASSQGGRGGMNEQFF
TRBV13	TRBJ1-4	16	TRBD1	.	TGTGCCAGCAGCTTGAGGGACAGGGGAAGGGGTGAAAAACTGTTTTTT	CASSLRDRGRGEKLFF
TRBV5-6	TRBJ1-1	15	.	few	TGTGCCAGCAGCGAGACAGGAGTAATGAACACTGAAGCTTTCTTT	CASSETGVMNTEAFF
TRBV28	TRBJ2-1	15	TRBD2	.	TGTGCCAGCAGGCTTGGGACTAGCTTAGCCGGTGAGCAGTTCTTC	CASRLGTSLAGEQFF
TRBV4-1	TRBJ1-2	14	.	.	TGCGCCAGCAGCCCCGGTGGCACTACCTATGGCTACACCTTC	CASSPGGTTYGYTF
TRBV27	TRBJ2-1	13	.	.	TGTGCCAGCAGTTTCGCCTCCCGGACAAACGAGTTCTTC	CASSFASRTNEFF
TRBV5-6	TRBJ2-2	16	TRBD2	.	TGTGCCAGCAGCCCCAGCCTAGCGGCGAACACCGGGGAGCTGTTTTTT	CASSPSLAANTGELFF
TRBV14	TRBJ2-7	15	.	.	TGTGCCAGCAGCCTAAGCAACCGTTATTATGAATGGCAGTACTTC	CASSLSNRYYEWQYF
TRBV9	TRBJ1-2	16	TRBD1	.	TGTGCCAGCAGCGTAGCTTCTTCGGGGACAGTCTATGGCTACACCTTC	CASSVASSGTVYGYTF
TRBV7-4	TRBJ1-4	15	TRBD1	.	TGTGCCAGCAGCTCGGACAGGGGAACTAATGAAAAACTGTTTTTT	CASSSDRGTNEKLFF
TRBV4-1	TRBJ1-1	15	.	.	TGCGCCAGCAGCCAAGAAGGGGCCTTGAACACTGAAGCTTTCTTT	CASSQEGALNTEAFF
TRBV28	TRBJ2-2	16	.	.	TGTGCCAGCAGTTTTCCCCAGGGTTTGAACACCGGGGAGCTGTTTTTT	CASSFPQGLNTGELFF
TRBV2	TRBJ1-5	14	.	.	TGTGCCAGCAGTGAAGCGGAGGACGATCAGCCCCAGCATTTT	CASSEAEDDQPQHF
TRBV7-9	TRBJ2-3	15	TRBD2	.	TGTGCCAGCAGCTTGGGCCTAGCGGGAGAAGATACGCAGTATTTT	CASSLGLAGEDTQYF
TRBV13	TRBJ2-1	17	TRBD2	.	TGTGCCAGCAGCTTATACGGGCTAGCGGGAACCTACAATGAGCAGTTCTTC	CASSLYGLAGTYNEQFF
TRBV2	TRBJ2-1	16	TRBD1	.	TGTGCCAGCAGTGGACAGGGTGGAAGCTCCTACAATGAGCAGTTCTTC	CASSGQGGSSYNEQFF
TRBV18	TRBJ1-5	15	.	.	TGTGCCAGCTCACCCCAGGGTGGTCATGACCAGCCCCAGCATTTT	CASSPQGGHDQPQHF
TRBV6-4	TRBJ2-1	16	TRBD2	.	TGTGCCAGCAGTGACTCGGGACTAGCGGGGATTCATGAGCAGTTCTTC	CASSDSGLAGIHEQFF
TRBV4-1	TRBJ1-5	15	TRBD1	.	TGCGCCAGCAGCCAAGTTGCAGGGGGAGGTCAGCCCCAGCATTTT	CASSQVAGGGQPQHF
TRBV30	TRBJ1-1	13	TRBD1	.	TGTGCCTGGGCGGACAGGGTCCACACTGAAGCTTTCTTT	CAWADRVHTEAFF
TRBV5-5	TRBJ2-7	16	TRBD2	.	TGTGCCAGCAGCTTGGATCCCACTAGCGGGAGCTACGAGCAGTACTTC	CASSLDPTSGSYEQYF
TRBV29-1	TRBJ2-1	12	.	.	TGCAGCGTTTGGGTTAGCAGCAATGAGCAGTTCTTC	CSVWVSSNEQFF
TRBV4-1	TRBJ2-3	20	.	.	TGCGCCAGCAGCCAAGTTACCACTTTGGACTACCATCGTCTCACAGATACGCAGTATTTT	CASSQVTTLDYHRLTDTQYF
TRBV6-5	TRBJ2-7	13	TRBD2	once	TGTGCCAGTGAGACTAGCCTCATTTACGAGCAGTACTTC	CASETSLIYEQYF
TRBV4-1	TRBJ2-1	15	TRBD1	.	TGCGCCAGCAGCCAAGGGCGACAGGGAGTATATGAGCAGTTCTTC	CASSQGRQGVYEQFF
TRBV29-1	TRBJ2-7	13	TRBD2	.	TGCAGCGTGAGGGGCGGGAGCTCCTACGAGCAGTACTTC	CSVRGGSSYEQYF
TRBV19	TRBJ2-2	16	TRBD2	.	TGTGCCAGTAGTATGGGGACTAGCGGGTCCGGCGGGGAGCTGTTTTTT	CASSMGTSGSGGELFF
TRBV1	TRBJ2-3	16	.	.	TGCACCAGCAGCCAAGTTCCAGCGGGAGGCCCAGATACGCAGTATTTT	CTSSQVPAGGPDTQYF
TRBV7-6	TRBJ2-1	16	TRBD2	.	TGTGCCAGCAGCGTTAGCGGGAGCAGGGGCTACAATGAGCAGTTCTTC	CASSVSGSRGYNEQFF
TRBV28	TRBJ2-1	15	TRBD2	.	TGTGCCAGCACCACCTTAGCGGGAGGGTACAATGAGCAGTTCTTC	CASTTLAGGYNEQFF
TRBV2	TRBJ2-7	14	.	.	TGTGCCAGCAGTGAGGTAGTGAGGTCGGGCGAGCAGTACTTC	CASSEVVRSGEQYF
TRBV29-1	TRBJ2-7	14	.	.	TGCAGCGGCGCGAGCAGGAGGGACTCCTACGAGCAGTACTTC	CSGASRRDSYEQYF
TRBV10-1	TRBJ2-1	17	.	.	TGCGCCAGCAGTGATCACCGACGGGAGTTTGTCTACAATGAGCAGTTCTTC	CASSDHRREFVYNEQFF
TRBV2	TRBJ2-7	17	.	.	TGTGCCAGCAGTGACCCCGGGACTGGGGTGAGCTCCTACGAGCAGTACTTC	CASSDPGTGVSSYEQYF
TRBV27	TRBJ2-1	13	.	.	TGTGCCAGCAGTTCGGGGGCCTACAATGAGCAGTTCTTC	CASSSGAYNEQFF
TRBV11-2	TRBJ2-5	14	.	.	TGTGCCAGCAGCTTTGGCTATACGGGAGAGACCCAGTACTTC	CASSFGYTGETQYF
TRBV6-4	TRBJ2-3	15	TRBD2	few	TGTGCCAGCAGTAGGAGCGGGAGTGGGACAGATACGCAGTATTTT	CASSRSGSGTDTQYF
TRBV5-1	TRBJ2-3	17	TRBD2	once	TGCGCCAGCAGCTTACCGGAAGCGGGGACTAGCACAGATACGCAGTATTTT	CASSLPEAGTSTDTQYF
TRBV4-3	TRBJ2-2	19	TRBD2	.	TGCGCCAGCAGCCAAGGTTGGGCGGGAGGGCCTACGGACACCGGGGAGCTGTTTTTT	CASSQGWAGGPTDTGELFF
TRBV5-4	TRBJ2-7	13	.	.	TGTGCCAGCAGCTTAGAGTCCTCCTACGAGCAGTACTTC	CASSLESSYEQYF
TRBV10-3	TRBJ2-1	18	TRBD2	.	TGTGCCATCAAATTCACTAGCGGCCTTAGAGGTACCTACAATGAGCAGTTCTTC	CAIKFTSGLRGTYNEQFF
TRBV4-1	TRBJ1-5	14	.	.	TGCGCCAGCAGCCAAATACAGGGAAGGGAGCCCCAGCATTTT	CASSQIQGREPQHF
TRBV7-3	TRBJ2-1	16	.	.	TGTGCCAGCAGCTTAATTTCCGGTGATTATTACAATGAGCAGTTCTTC	CASSLISGDYYNEQFF
TRBV7-9	TRBJ2-3	16	TRBD2	.	TGTGCCAGCAGCTTAGCTCTAGCGGGCCTCACAGATACGCAGTATTTT	CASSLALAGLTDTQYF
TRBV10-2	TRBJ2-7	13	.	.	TGCGCCAGCAGTGAGACCAACTACTACGAGCAGTACTTC	CASSETNYYEQYF
TRBV13	TRBJ2-1	12	.	.	TGTGCCAGCAGCACCGGCGAGGCTGGGCAGTTCTTC	CASSTGEAGQFF
TRBV7-8	TRBJ2-1	16	.	.	TGTGCCAGCAGCCCCACACGAGGGGGGGCGATGGATGAGCAGTTCTTC	CASSPTRGGAMDEQFF
TRBV5-4	TRBJ2-3	15	.	.	TGTGCCAGCAGCCTACTAGTGGTGGGCGCAGATACGCAGTATTTT	CASSLLVVGADTQYF
TRBV7-2	TRBJ2-7	14	.	.	TGTGCCAGCAGCTTAGAGGTTAGGGGCTACGAGCAGTACTTC	CASSLEVRGYEQYF